Below, one T cell receptor (beta chain) is given with its context. These data come from a study of blood T cell repertoires in COVID-19. As for the study in general: Donors in the United States, Italy and Spain gave samples during acute or convalescent COVID-19. From T cells, B-cell-depleted T cells, or PBMCs came the material, which was cDNA or gDNA.

Sequencing used immunoSEQ multiplex PCR; TCRdb keeps in-frame clones, though not all of them. The table lists fewer than 150,000 clones, approximately 81% of them singletons. Sequenced sample: peripheral blood. The clonotype was recovered from a man aged 45-60 years with acute or convalescent COVID-19.

Here the CDR3 DNA reads TGTGCCAGCAGTAAAAACGGACAGAGCACAGATACGCAGTATTTT. Its translation: CASSKNGQSTDTQYF. The chain carries TRBV2 and TRBJ2-3; the D gene is possibly TRBD1 (6 bases). This CDR3 is built from 15 residues. Trimming stripped 5 bases from V and 0 bases from J, with 12 bases between. Germline V CDR1 and CDR2: SNHLY, FYNNEI.